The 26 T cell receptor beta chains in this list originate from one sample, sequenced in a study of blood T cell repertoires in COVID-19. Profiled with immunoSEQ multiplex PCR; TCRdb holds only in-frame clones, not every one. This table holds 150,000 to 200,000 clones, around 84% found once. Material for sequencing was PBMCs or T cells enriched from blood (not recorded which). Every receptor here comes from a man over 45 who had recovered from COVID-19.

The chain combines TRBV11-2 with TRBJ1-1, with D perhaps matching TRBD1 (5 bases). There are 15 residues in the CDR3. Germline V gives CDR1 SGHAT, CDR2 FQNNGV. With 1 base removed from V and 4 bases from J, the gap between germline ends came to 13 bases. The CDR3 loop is CASSLARGLGTEAFF. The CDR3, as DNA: TGTGCCAGCAGCTTAGCTAGGGGCTTGGGCACTGAAGCTTTCTTT.

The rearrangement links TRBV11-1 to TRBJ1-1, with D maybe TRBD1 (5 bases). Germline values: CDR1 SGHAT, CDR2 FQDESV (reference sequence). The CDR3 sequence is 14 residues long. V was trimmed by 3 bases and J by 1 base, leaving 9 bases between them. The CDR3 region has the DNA TGTGCCAGCAGCTTTAATCAGGGGAACACTGAAGCTTTCTTT. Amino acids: CASSFNQGNTEAFF.

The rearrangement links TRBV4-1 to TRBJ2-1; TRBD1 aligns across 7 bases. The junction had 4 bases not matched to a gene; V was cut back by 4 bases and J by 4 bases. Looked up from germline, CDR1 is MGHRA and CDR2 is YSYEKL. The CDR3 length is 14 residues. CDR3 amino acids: CASSRLTGYNEQFF. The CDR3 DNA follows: TGCGCCAGCAGCCGCCTGACAGGGTACAATGAGCAGTTCTTC.

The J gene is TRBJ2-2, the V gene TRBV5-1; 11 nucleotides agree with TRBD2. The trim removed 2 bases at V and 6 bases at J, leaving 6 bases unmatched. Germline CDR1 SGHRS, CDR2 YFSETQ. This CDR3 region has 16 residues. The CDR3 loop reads CASSFLPSGGPGELFF. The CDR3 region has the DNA TGCGCCAGCAGCTTTCTTCCTAGCGGGGGGCCCGGGGAGCTGTTTTTT.

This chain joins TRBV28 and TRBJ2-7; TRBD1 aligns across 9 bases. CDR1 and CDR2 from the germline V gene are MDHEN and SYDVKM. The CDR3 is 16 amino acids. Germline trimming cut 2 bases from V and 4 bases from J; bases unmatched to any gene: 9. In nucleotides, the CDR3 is TGTGCCAGCAGTTTACCCGGGACAGGGAGCGGGTACGAGCAGTACTTC. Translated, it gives CASSLPGTGSGYEQYF.

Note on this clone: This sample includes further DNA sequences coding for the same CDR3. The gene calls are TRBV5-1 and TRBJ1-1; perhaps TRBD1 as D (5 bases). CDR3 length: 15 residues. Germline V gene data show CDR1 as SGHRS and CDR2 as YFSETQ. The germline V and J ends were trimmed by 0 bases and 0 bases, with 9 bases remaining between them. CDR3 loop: CASSLGGTMNTEAFF. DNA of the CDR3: TGCGCCAGCAGCTTGGGGGGCACCATGAACACTGAAGCTTTCTTT. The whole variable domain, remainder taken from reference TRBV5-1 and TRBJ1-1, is KAGVTQTPRYLIKTRGQQVTLSCSPISGHRSVSWYQQTPGQGLQFLFEYFSETQRNKGNFPGRFSGRQFSNSRSEMNVSTLELGDSALYLCASSLGGTMNTEAFFGQGTRLTVV.

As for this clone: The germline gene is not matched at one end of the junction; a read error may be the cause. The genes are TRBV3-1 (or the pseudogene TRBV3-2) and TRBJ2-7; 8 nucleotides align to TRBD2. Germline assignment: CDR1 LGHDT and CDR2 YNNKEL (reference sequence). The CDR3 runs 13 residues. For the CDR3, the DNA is TGTGCCAGCAGCCAAGAATCTGTCGGGGGGGTGGACTTC. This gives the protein CASSQESVGGVDF.

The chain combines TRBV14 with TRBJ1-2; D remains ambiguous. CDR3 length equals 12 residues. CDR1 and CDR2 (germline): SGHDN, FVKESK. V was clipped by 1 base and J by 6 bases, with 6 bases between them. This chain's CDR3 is CASSQVEHGYTF. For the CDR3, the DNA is TGTGCCAGCAGCCAAGTGGAGCATGGCTACACCTTC.

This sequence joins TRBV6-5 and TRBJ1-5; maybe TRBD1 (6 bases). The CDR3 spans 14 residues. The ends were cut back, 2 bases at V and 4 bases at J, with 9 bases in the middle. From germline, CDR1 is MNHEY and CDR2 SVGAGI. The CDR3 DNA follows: TGTGCCAGCAGTTACGACACAGGGAATCAGCCCCAGCATTTT. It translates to CASSYDTGNQPQHF.

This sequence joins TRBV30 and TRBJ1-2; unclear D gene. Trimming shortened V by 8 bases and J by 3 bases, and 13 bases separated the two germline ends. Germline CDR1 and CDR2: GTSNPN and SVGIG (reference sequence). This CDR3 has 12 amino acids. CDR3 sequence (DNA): TGTGCCGAGGAAGTCAGTGACTATGGCTACACCTTC. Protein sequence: CAEEVSDYGYTF.

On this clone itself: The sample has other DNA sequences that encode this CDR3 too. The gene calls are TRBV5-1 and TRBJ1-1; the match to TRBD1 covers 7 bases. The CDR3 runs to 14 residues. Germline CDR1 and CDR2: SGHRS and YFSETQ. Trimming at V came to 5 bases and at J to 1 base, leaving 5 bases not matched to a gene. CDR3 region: CASSSGQQNTEAFF. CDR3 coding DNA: TGCGCCAGCAGTTCGGGACAGCAGAACACTGAAGCTTTCTTT.

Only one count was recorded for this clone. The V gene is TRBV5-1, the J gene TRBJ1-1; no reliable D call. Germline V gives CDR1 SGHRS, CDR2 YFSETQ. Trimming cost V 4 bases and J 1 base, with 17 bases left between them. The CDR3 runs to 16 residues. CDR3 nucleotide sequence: TGCGCCAGCAGCGTGGGGTCAGGTCGCCCGAACACTGAAGCTTTCTTT. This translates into CASSVGSGRPNTEAFF.

CDR3 residues: CASSEGRGGETQYF. CDR3 bases: TGCGCCAGCAGTGAAGGCAGGGGTGGAGAGACCCAGTACTTC. The chain has TRBV10-1 and TRBJ2-5; TRBD1 is a possible D gene (6 bases). This CDR3 is 14 amino acids long. The germline gives CDR1 WNHNN, CDR2 SYGVQD (reference sequence). Trimming shortened V by 3 bases and J by 4 bases, and 12 bases separated the two germline ends.

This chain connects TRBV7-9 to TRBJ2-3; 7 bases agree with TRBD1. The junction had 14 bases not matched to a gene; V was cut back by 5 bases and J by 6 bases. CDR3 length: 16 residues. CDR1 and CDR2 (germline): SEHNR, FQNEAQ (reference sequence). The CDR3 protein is CASSPGDSNFGDTQYF. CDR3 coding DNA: TGTGCCAGCAGCCCCGGGGACAGTAACTTTGGGGATACGCAGTATTTT.

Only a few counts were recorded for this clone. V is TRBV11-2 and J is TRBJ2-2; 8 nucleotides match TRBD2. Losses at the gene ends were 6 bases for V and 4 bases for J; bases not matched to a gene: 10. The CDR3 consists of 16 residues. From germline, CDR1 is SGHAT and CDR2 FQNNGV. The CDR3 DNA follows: TGTGCCAGCAGACCTATGGGGACTAGGATCACCGGGGAGCTGTTTTTT. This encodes CASRPMGTRITGELFF.

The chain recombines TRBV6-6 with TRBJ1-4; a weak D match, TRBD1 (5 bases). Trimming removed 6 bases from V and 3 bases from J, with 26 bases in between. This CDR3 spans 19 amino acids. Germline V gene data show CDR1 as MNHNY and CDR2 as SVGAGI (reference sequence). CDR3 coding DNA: TGTGCCAGCAGCTCCTTTTCCTTGGTTGGCGGGGCGTCTAATGAAAAACTGTTTTTT. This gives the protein CASSSFSLVGGASNEKLFF.

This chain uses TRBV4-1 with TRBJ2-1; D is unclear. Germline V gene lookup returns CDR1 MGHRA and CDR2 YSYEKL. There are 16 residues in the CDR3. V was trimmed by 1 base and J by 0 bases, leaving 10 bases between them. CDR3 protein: CASSQGASSSYNEQFF. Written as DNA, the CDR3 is TGCGCCAGCAGCCAAGGGGCTTCAAGCTCCTACAATGAGCAGTTCTTC.

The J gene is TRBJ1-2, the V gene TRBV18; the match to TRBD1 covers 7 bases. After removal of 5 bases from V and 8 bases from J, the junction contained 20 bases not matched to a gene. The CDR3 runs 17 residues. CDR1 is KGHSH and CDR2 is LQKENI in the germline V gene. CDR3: CASSVNRDSASLGGYTF. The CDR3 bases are TGTGCCAGCTCAGTCAACCGGGACAGTGCATCTTTGGGAGGCTACACCTTC.

This CDR3 reads CASSLTRGANSPLHF. The DNA for the CDR3 is TGTGCCAGCAGTCTCACCCGGGGGGCTAATTCACCCCTCCACTTT. The V call is TRBV28, the J call TRBJ1-6; perhaps TRBD1 as D (6 bases). Germline lookup yields CDR1 MDHEN and CDR2 SYDVKM. V lost 5 bases and J 6 bases, leaving 14 bases between the germline ends. CDR3 size: 15 residues.

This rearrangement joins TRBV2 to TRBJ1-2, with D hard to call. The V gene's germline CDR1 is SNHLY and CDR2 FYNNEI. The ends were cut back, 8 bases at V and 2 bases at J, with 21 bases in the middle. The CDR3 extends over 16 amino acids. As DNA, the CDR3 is TGTGCCAGCTCGCTAATGAGCTCCCTAGGAAACTATGGCTACACCTTC. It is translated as CASSLMSSLGNYGYTF.

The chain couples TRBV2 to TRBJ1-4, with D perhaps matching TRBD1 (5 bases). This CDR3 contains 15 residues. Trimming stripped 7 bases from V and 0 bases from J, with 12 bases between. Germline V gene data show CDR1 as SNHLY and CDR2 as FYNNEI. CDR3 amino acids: CASIRDRATNEKLFF. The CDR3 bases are TGTGCCAGCATCCGAGACAGAGCAACTAATGAAAAACTGTTTTTT. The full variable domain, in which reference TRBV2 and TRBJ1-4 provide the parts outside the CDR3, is EPEVTQTPSHQVTQMGQEVILRCVPISNHLYFYWYRQILGQKVEFLVSFYNNEISEKSEIFDDQFSVERPDGSNFTLKIRSTKLEDSAMYFCASIRDRATNEKLFFGSGTQLSVL.

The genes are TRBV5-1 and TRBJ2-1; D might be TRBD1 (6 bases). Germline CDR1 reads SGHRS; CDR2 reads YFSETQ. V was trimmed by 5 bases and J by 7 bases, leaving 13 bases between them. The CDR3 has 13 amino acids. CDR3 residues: CASRDSMGNEQFF. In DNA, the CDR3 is TGCGCCAGCAGGGACAGCATGGGGAATGAGCAGTTCTTC.

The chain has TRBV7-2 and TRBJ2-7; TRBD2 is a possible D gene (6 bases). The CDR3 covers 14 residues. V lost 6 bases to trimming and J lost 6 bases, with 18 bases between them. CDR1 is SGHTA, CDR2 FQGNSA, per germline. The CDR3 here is CASRSQVVGGEQYF. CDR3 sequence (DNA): TGTGCCAGCAGATCTCAAGTGGTGGGGGGCGAGCAGTACTTC.

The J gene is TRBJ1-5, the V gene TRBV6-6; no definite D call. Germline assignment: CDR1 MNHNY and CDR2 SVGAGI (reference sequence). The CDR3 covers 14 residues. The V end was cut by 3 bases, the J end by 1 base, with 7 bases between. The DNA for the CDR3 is TGTGCCAGCAGTTATATGGAGAGCAATCAGCCCCAGCATTTT. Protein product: CASSYMESNQPQHF.

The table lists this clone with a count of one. The CDR3 DNA reads as TGTGCCAGCTCCCGTCAGGGGAATAGCAATCAGCCCCAGCATTTT. Encoded protein: CASSRQGNSNQPQHF. The chain combines TRBV18 with TRBJ1-5, with D perhaps TRBD1 (6 bases). The germline V gene has CDR1 KGHSH and CDR2 LQKENI. The V gene lost 6 bases and the J gene lost 0 bases, with 12 bases spanning the gap. This CDR3 is built from 15 residues.

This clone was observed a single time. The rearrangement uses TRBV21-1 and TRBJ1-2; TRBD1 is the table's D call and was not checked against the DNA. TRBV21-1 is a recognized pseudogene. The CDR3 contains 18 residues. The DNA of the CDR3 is TGTGCCAGCAGCAAAAAGAGGGGAAGGGGACAGTGCCCCTCGGGCTACACCTTC. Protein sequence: CASSKKRGRGQCPSGYTF.